The 30 T cell receptor beta chains below were found in one sample sequenced in a study of beta chain features in type 1 diabetes. Since all of the isolated RNA was reverse transcribed, expressed TCRB transcripts were what got sequenced. Sequencing was performed with immunoSEQ multiplex PCR; in TCRdb, only in-frame clones are kept and a portion is missing. The sample shows roughly 300,000 clones, less than 15% of them seen only once. Input material: central memory CD4+ T cells from blood. The receptors here all came from a man younger than 45 in good health.

The CDR3 region has the DNA TGTGCCAGCAGCCCATCAGGCCCCTATGGCTACACCTTC. Translation gives CASSPSGPYGYTF. The chain joins TRBV11-2 to TRBJ1-2; D ambiguous. The CDR3 is 13 amino acids. Trimming took 5 bases from V and 4 from J, leaving 11 bases between them. Germline CDR1 and CDR2: SGHAT and FQNNGV.

The V and J genes are TRBV5-1 and TRBJ1-1; TRBD1 aligns across 7 bases. Losses at the gene ends were 4 bases for V and 0 bases for J; bases not matched to a gene: 6. This CDR3 is built from 15 residues. CDR1 and CDR2 (germline): SGHRS, YFSETQ. The CDR3 here is CASSKSGQLNTEAFF. The CDR3 DNA reads TGCGCCAGCAGCAAATCGGGACAGTTGAACACTGAAGCTTTCTTT.

Only a few counts were recorded for this clone. The rearrangement uses TRBV11-2 and TRBJ2-7; D unclear. Between the trimmed V and J ends, which lost 0 bases and 2 bases, there was a span of 5 bases. The CDR3 extends over 13 amino acids. Germline CDR1 is SGHAT and CDR2 is FQNNGV. In nucleotides, the CDR3 is TGTGCCAGCAGCTTAGACCTACCCTACGAGCAGTACGTC. Amino acid sequence: CASSLDLPYEQYV.

The J gene is TRBJ2-7, the V gene TRBV6-4; D is tentatively TRBD1 or TRBD2 (5 bases each). Germline V gene data show CDR1 as MRHNA and CDR2 as SNTAGT. The CDR3 length is 12 residues. Between the trimmed V and J ends, which lost 3 bases and 12 bases, there was a span of 15 bases. The CDR3 bases are TGTGCCAGCAGTGAAGGGACGCTCGGTGGGTACGTC. Residues: CASSEGTLGGYV.

This rearrangement joins TRBV7-8 to TRBJ2-7; D possibly corresponds to TRBD2 (6 bases). There are 14 residues in the CDR3. The germline V gene encodes CDR1 SGHVS and CDR2 FQNEAQ. V dropped 1 base and J dropped 4 bases, with 11 bases sitting between them. DNA for the CDR3: TGTGCCAGCAGCTTAGGGGACTCATTTTACGAGCAGTACGTC. Protein: CASSLGDSFYEQYV.

This chain links TRBV6-5 with TRBJ2-6; D ambiguous. CDR1 is MNHEY, CDR2 SVGAGI, per germline. Trimming left V 10 bases short and J 0 bases short, with 10 bases between. This CDR3 spans 14 amino acids. CDR3 in amino acids: CATRISSGANVLTF. CDR3 in DNA: TGTGCCACCAGAATAAGCTCTGGGGCCAACGTCCTGACTTTC.

In this sample, this clone turned up a few times. The rearrangement links TRBV14 to TRBJ2-7, with TRBD2 matching over 7 bases. Looked up from germline, CDR1 is SGHDN and CDR2 is FVKESK. Trimming removed 0 bases from V and 12 bases from J; junction bases left unmatched: 11. The CDR3 covers 14 residues. This CDR3 is CASSQEAGTTMRYF. The DNA of the CDR3 is TGTGCCAGCAGCCAAGAAGCCGGGACTACTATGAGGTACTTC.

The chain's CDR3 is CASSRTGRGQPQHF. The CDR3 nucleotides read TGTGCCAGCAGCCGGACAGGGAGGGGGCAGCCCCAGCATTTT. The genes are TRBV28 and TRBJ1-5, with TRBD1 matching over 8 bases. The V and J ends lost 6 bases and 7 bases, in that order; junction bases with no gene match: 8. The CDR3 has 14 residues. CDR1 MDHEN and CDR2 SYDVKM come from the germline V gene.

The rearrangement joins TRBV27 to TRBJ1-2; a possible D gene is TRBD1 (5 bases). Germline CDR1 reads MNHEY; CDR2 reads SMNVEV (reference sequence). V lost 6 bases and J 0 bases, leaving 14 bases between the germline ends. CDR3 length equals 15 residues. Here the CDR3 reads CASRTWGSTNYGYTF. CDR3 DNA: TGTGCCAGCAGGACCTGGGGCAGCACTAACTATGGCTACACCTTC.

This clone occurred a few times. V gene TRBV7-8 combines with J gene TRBJ2-1, with D tentatively TRBD2 (6 bases). Trimming stripped 1 base from V and 5 bases from J, with 15 bases between. The CDR3 is made up of 16 amino acids. CDR1 and CDR2 (germline): SGHVS, FQNEAQ. The CDR3 is CASSLERGTGDNEQFF. For the CDR3, the DNA is TGTGCCAGCAGCTTAGAACGGGGGACGGGGGACAATGAGCAGTTCTTC.

The chain links TRBV4-3 to TRBJ2-2; the D gene is possibly TRBD1 (5 bases). The CDR3 covers 16 residues. The V gene's germline CDR1 is LGHNA and CDR2 YSLEER. Between the trimmed V and J ends, which lost 0 bases and 0 bases, there was a span of 8 bases. The CDR3 sequence is CASSQDPTANTGELFF. The CDR3 coding sequence is TGCGCCAGCAGCCAAGATCCGACAGCGAACACCGGGGAGCTGTTTTTT.

In this sample, this clone turned up many times. The chain joins TRBV4-1 to TRBJ1-2; D perhaps matches TRBD1 (5 bases). Per the germline V gene, CDR1 is MGHRA and CDR2 is YSYEKL. The CDR3 consists of 13 residues. V was cut by 1 base and J by 4 bases, with 7 bases left in between. CDR3 DNA: TGCGCCAGCAGCCAAGGACAGATCTATGGCTACACCTTC. Translated: CASSQGQIYGYTF.

This clone was detected only a few times. The V and J genes are TRBV4-3 and TRBJ2-7, with D tentatively TRBD2 (6 bases). The CDR3 loop spans 16 amino acids. The ends were cut back, 0 bases at V and 2 bases at J, with 14 bases in the middle. The germline V gene encodes CDR1 LGHNA and CDR2 YSLEER. For the CDR3, the DNA is TGCGCCAGCAGCCAAGATAATGGCGGGAAAACCTACGAGCAGTACTTC. Translating it yields CASSQDNGGKTYEQYF.

This clone was seen more than once but under ten times. V and J are TRBV5-1 and TRBJ2-7; 7 bases fit TRBD1. The CDR3 consists of 14 residues. V gave up 4 bases and J gave up 2 bases; unmatched junction bases: 6. The germline V gene has CDR1 SGHRS and CDR2 YFSETQ. The CDR3 region has the DNA TGCGCCAGCAGCCAGACAGGGTTCCCCTACGAGCAGTACGTC. This translates into CASSQTGFPYEQYV.

Regarding this clone: It differs at one base from a far larger clone, so likely a read error. Other DNA sequences in the sample encode the same CDR3. CDR3 nucleotides: TGTGCCAGCAGCCAAGCGGCGACGGACTATGGCTACACCTTC. It encodes CASSQAATDYGYTF. The gene calls are TRBV5-4 and TRBJ1-2, with D hard to call. The CDR3 consists of 14 residues. V lost 4 bases and J lost 3, with 13 bases in between. CDR1 and CDR2 (germline): SGHNT, YYREEE (reference sequence).

This rearrangement joins TRBV19 to TRBJ2-7, with D hard to call. The germline gives CDR1 LNHDA, CDR2 SQIVND (reference sequence). Trimming pared 9 bases from V and 0 bases from J, leaving 12 bases between. This CDR3 is built from 13 residues. For the CDR3, the DNA is TGTGCCAGGCCCACAGAAAACTCCTACGAGCAGTACGTC. Translated, it gives CARPTENSYEQYV.

This clone occurred a few times. V usage is TRBV5-4 and J usage is TRBJ1-3; D ambiguous. V was shortened by 4 bases and J by 0 bases, with 17 bases between the two germline ends. Germline V gives CDR1 SGHNT, CDR2 YYREEE (reference sequence). The CDR3 covers 17 residues. The DNA for the CDR3 is TGTGCCAGCAGCCAAGATAGTGGGTCAGCCTCTGGAAACACCATATATTTT. Translation gives CASSQDSGSASGNTIYF.

There are a few counts of this clone. V usage is TRBV21-1 and J usage is TRBJ2-7; the table's D call TRBD2 went unverified against the DNA. TRBV21-1 is described as a pseudogene. This CDR3 has 18 amino acids. The CDR3 loop is CASSERWGLAGGPYEQYV. The DNA for the CDR3 is TGTGCCAGCAGCGAAAGATGGGGACTAGCGGGAGGGCCCTACGAGCAGTACGTC.

The V gene is TRBV7-2, the J gene TRBJ2-7; a weak D match, TRBD2 (5 bases). CDR1 and CDR2 from the germline V gene are SGHTA and FQGNSA. The CDR3 contains 16 residues. V lost 4 bases and J 2 bases, leaving 18 bases between the germline ends. CDR3 protein: CASSSLGNGVPYEQYF. CDR3 coding DNA: TGTGCCAGCAGCTCCCTCGGGAACGGGGTCCCCTACGAGCAGTACTTC.

This clone was found a few times. This chain connects TRBV19 to TRBJ1-2; D is uncertain. Trimming removed 5 bases at V and 4 bases at J, with 20 bases between. The length of the CDR3 is 16 residues. CDR1 and CDR2 from the germline V gene are LNHDA and SQIVND (reference sequence). The CDR3 sequence is CASSRKVGVEAYGYTF. The CDR3 DNA sequence: TGTGCCAGTAGTCGAAAGGTCGGGGTCGAAGCCTATGGCTACACCTTC.

This clone showed up just a few times. The V gene is TRBV11-3, the J gene TRBJ1-4, with D unresolved. The CDR3 consists of 15 residues. The V gene's germline CDR1 is SGHNT and CDR2 YENEEA. V lost 2 bases to trimming and J lost 5 bases, with 12 bases between them. Written as DNA, the CDR3 is TGTGCCAGCAGCTTAATCGGGCAAGGCAATGAAAAACTGTTTTTT. It is translated as CASSLIGQGNEKLFF.

The chain uses TRBV7-2 and TRBJ1-3; TRBD1 matches at 7 bases. After removal of 5 bases from V and 3 bases from J, the junction contained 4 bases not matched to a gene. CDR3 length equals 14 residues. CDR1 and CDR2 (germline): SGHTA, FQGNSA. CDR3 residues: CASSVTGVGNTIYF. CDR3 sequence (DNA): TGTGCCAGCAGCGTTACAGGGGTTGGAAACACCATATATTTT.

This clone was detected ten times or more. The chain carries TRBV14 and TRBJ2-2; D is possibly TRBD1 (5 bases). The CDR3 totals 13 residues. CDR1 is SGHDN and CDR2 is FVKESK in the germline V gene. Trimming stripped 1 base from V and 8 bases from J, with 8 bases between. The CDR3 spells CASSQAPGGELFF. The DNA for the CDR3 is TGTGCCAGCAGCCAAGCCCCAGGGGGGGAGCTGTTTTTT.

This rearrangement joins TRBV5-1 to TRBJ1-1; D not resolved. Per germline, CDR1 SGHRS and CDR2 YFSETQ. The CDR3 is made up of 15 amino acids. Deletions cut 0 bases from V and 1 base from J, with 10 bases between. CDR3 in amino acids: CASSLEIRGNTEAFF. DNA for the CDR3: TGCGCCAGCAGCTTGGAAATACGGGGGAACACTGAAGCTTTCTTT.

The chain recombines TRBV4-3 with TRBJ2-5; TRBD2 is a possible D gene (6 bases). This CDR3 spans 15 amino acids. Trimming stripped 3 bases from V and 4 bases from J, with 15 bases between. Germline V gives CDR1 LGHNA, CDR2 YSLEER. For the CDR3, the DNA is TGCGCCAGCAGCCAGGACACTAGCTGGGGAGAGACCCAGTACTTC. Translating gives CASSQDTSWGETQYF.

This clone was counted only a few times. The sample contains more than one DNA sequence encoding this CDR3. The rearrangement joins TRBV5-1 to TRBJ2-3; a possible D gene is TRBD1 (6 bases). The CDR3 is 12 residues long. Between the trimmed V and J ends, which lost 3 bases and 6 bases, there was a span of 8 bases. Germline V gene sequence: CDR1 SGHRS, CDR2 YFSETQ. Written as DNA, the CDR3 is TGCGCCAGCAGCTCCCAGGGGGATACGCAGTATTTT. Translation gives CASSSQGDTQYF.

The chain couples TRBV11-2 to TRBJ1-6; no definite D call. Trimming shortened V by 1 base and J by 6 bases, and 7 bases separated the two germline ends. The CDR3 covers 14 residues. Germline assignment: CDR1 SGHAT and CDR2 FQNNGV. In DNA form, the CDR3 reads TGTGCCAGCAGCTTAGGGCCGGTTAATTCACCCCTCCACTTT. Protein sequence: CASSLGPVNSPLHF.

This clone was detected only a few times. The chain joins TRBV5-4 to TRBJ1-5; D may be TRBD1 (5 bases). The CDR3 length is 15 residues. Trimming left V 0 bases short and J 5 bases short, with 12 bases between. Germline V gene data show CDR1 as SGHNT and CDR2 as YYREEE (reference sequence). CDR3: CASSLAGSGDQPQHF. The CDR3 bases are TGTGCCAGCAGCTTGGCCGGATCGGGGGATCAGCCCCAGCATTTT.

The chain recombines TRBV7-2 with TRBJ1-2; 7 bases are a match to TRBD1. With V trimmed by 1 base and J by 5 bases, 7 bases remained unmatched. Germline CDR1 is SGHTA and CDR2 is FQGNSA. The CDR3 length is 15 residues. The CDR3 reads CASSLVAGQLYGYTF. CDR3 DNA sequence: TGTGCCAGCAGCTTAGTTGCGGGACAGCTATATGGCTACACCTTC.

CDR3 DNA sequence: TGTGCCAGCAGCGCACAGCTTCGCGTGGAAAACATTCAGTACTTC. This sequence encodes CASSAQLRVENIQYF. The genes are TRBV11-2 and TRBJ2-4; D unresolved. This CDR3 region has 15 residues. Trimming removed 5 bases at V and 5 bases at J, with 16 bases between. Germline lookup yields CDR1 SGHAT and CDR2 FQNNGV.